This TCR beta chain was sequenced for a study of T cell responses to AZD1222 COVID-19 vaccine. Clones were sequenced by immunoSEQ multiplex PCR, and TCRdb holds only the in-frame ones, with some missing. The repertoire consists of some 86,000 clones, with around 84% occurring once and the leading ten covering roughly a fifth. The CDR3 consists of 13 residues. CDR1 is SEHNR, CDR2 FQNEAQ, per germline (reference sequence). Trimming pared 1 base from V and 1 base from J, leaving 4 bases between. This chain uses TRBV7-9 with TRBJ1-1; D unclear. The origin of this receptor is an adult in good health. Here the sequenced sample was peripheral blood, taken on day 0 of AZD1222 vaccination. The CDR3 bases are TGTGCCAGCAGCTTAGTTGGGAACACTGAAGCTTTCTTT. Its protein is CASSLVGNTEAFF.